Listed below are T cell receptor beta chains from one sample, sequenced in a study of cytomegalovirus exposure and HLA in healthy donors. Sequenced by immunoSEQ multiplex PCR; TCRdb stores in-frame clones only, minus some. The sample lists around 150,000 clones, roughly 85% seen once, with 0.98% in the top ten. The sample consisted of PBMCs. These receptors came from a woman in her forties or fifties in good health and CMV-seropositive. Each CDR3 is given with its conserved first and last residue. The D gene is left open where the match is weak. Size tells how often a clone was seen (once, few, many) or the class of an expanded clone, and some rows leave it out.

TRBV7-9,-,TRBD2,TRBJ2-2,TGTGCCAGCAGCGAAGGACTAGCGGGAGGGGAGCTGTTTTTT,CASSEGLAGGELFF
TRBV5-6,-,-,TRBJ1-3,TGTGCCAGCAGCCCGGGACATTCCTCTGGAAACACCATATATTTT,CASSPGHSSGNTIYF
TRBV10-2,few,TRBD1,TRBJ2-3,TGCGCCAGCAGCTCAACAGGGGGCGCGGGCACAGATACGCAGTATTTT,CASSSTGGAGTDTQYF
TRBV5-4,-,-,TRBJ1-2,TGTGCCAGCAGCCCGAGGACAGAGACCTATGGCTACACCTTC,CASSPRTETYGYTF
TRBV19,-,-,TRBJ1-5,TGTGCCAGTAGTATAGCTACAGGTGGAAGCAATCAGCCCCAGCATTTT,CASSIATGGSNQPQHF
TRBV18,-,-,TRBJ1-1,TGTGCCAGCTCACAAGGGGGGAACACTGAAGCTTTCTTT,CASSQGGNTEAFF
TRBV7-2,-,TRBD2,TRBJ2-7,TGTGCCAGCAGCTCCGGGACTAGCGGGGGGTATAGGGAGCAGTACTTC,CASSSGTSGGYREQYF
TRBV7-9,-,TRBD1,TRBJ2-1,TGTGCCAGCAGCCCCGAACGGGACAGACAATTAAACAATGAGCAGTTCTTC,CASSPERDRQLNNEQFF
TRBV30,-,-,TRBJ1-2,TGTGCCTGGACGGTGGACTCTCTCGGCTCGGGCTACACCTTC,CAWTVDSLGSGYTF
TRBV11-1,few,-,TRBJ2-2,TGTGCCAGCAGCAGACTACAGGGTCGCACCGGGGAGCTGTTTTTT,CASSRLQGRTGELFF
TRBV9,once,TRBD2,TRBJ2-3,TGTGCCAGCAGCGGGCGTGGCGGGAGGCTTAATACGCAGTATTTT,CASSGRGGRLNTQYF
TRBV4-3,few,TRBD2,TRBJ2-7,TGCGCCAGCAGCCAAGGGGTAGCTACCGGGACTAGCGGGCTTACACAGTACTTC,CASSQGVATGTSGLTQYF
TRBV19,-,-,TRBJ2-3,TGTGCCAGTAGTACAGCGTCCCTCACGACGCAGTATTTT,CASSTASLTTQYF
TRBV7-6,few,TRBD1,TRBJ2-7,TGTGCCAGCAGCTTGACAGGGGGTAGGGACGAGCAGTACTTC,CASSLTGGRDEQYF
TRBV10-1,-,TRBD2,TRBJ2-1,TGCGCCAGCAGTGATACGGGACTAGCGGGGCGAAAAGGGGGGAATGAGCAGTTCTTC,CASSDTGLAGRKGGNEQFF
TRBV11-1,-,-,TRBJ2-1,TGTGCCAGCAGCCCTTATGACAGATTCTACAATGAGCAGTTCTTC,CASSPYDRFYNEQFF